The clone carrying this T cell receptor (beta chain) was recorded once. Its specificity is unknown. Profiled with immunoSEQ multiplex PCR; TCRdb holds only in-frame clones, not every one. The sample contains around 110,000 clones, approximately 90% of which appear only once. The source of the sample is a study of T cell responses to AZD1222 COVID-19 vaccine. The study, taken as a whole, reports: Recipients of AZD1222 seropositive at baseline numbered only 6 or 7. Scientists sampled the repertoires only once the peak T cell response had passed.

V was pared by 4 bases and J by 6 bases, with 17 bases between. CDR3 size: 15 residues. From germline, CDR1 is SGDLS and CDR2 YYNGEE. The starting material was peripheral blood, obtained on day 0 of AZD1222 vaccination. The TCR was taken from an adult in good health. This sequence joins TRBV9 and TRBJ2-1; perhaps TRBD2 as D (5 bases). The CDR3 DNA is TGTGCCAGCAGCCCTACTAGACGCGGGTCCAATGAGCAGTTCTTC. It specifies CASSPTRRGSNEQFF.